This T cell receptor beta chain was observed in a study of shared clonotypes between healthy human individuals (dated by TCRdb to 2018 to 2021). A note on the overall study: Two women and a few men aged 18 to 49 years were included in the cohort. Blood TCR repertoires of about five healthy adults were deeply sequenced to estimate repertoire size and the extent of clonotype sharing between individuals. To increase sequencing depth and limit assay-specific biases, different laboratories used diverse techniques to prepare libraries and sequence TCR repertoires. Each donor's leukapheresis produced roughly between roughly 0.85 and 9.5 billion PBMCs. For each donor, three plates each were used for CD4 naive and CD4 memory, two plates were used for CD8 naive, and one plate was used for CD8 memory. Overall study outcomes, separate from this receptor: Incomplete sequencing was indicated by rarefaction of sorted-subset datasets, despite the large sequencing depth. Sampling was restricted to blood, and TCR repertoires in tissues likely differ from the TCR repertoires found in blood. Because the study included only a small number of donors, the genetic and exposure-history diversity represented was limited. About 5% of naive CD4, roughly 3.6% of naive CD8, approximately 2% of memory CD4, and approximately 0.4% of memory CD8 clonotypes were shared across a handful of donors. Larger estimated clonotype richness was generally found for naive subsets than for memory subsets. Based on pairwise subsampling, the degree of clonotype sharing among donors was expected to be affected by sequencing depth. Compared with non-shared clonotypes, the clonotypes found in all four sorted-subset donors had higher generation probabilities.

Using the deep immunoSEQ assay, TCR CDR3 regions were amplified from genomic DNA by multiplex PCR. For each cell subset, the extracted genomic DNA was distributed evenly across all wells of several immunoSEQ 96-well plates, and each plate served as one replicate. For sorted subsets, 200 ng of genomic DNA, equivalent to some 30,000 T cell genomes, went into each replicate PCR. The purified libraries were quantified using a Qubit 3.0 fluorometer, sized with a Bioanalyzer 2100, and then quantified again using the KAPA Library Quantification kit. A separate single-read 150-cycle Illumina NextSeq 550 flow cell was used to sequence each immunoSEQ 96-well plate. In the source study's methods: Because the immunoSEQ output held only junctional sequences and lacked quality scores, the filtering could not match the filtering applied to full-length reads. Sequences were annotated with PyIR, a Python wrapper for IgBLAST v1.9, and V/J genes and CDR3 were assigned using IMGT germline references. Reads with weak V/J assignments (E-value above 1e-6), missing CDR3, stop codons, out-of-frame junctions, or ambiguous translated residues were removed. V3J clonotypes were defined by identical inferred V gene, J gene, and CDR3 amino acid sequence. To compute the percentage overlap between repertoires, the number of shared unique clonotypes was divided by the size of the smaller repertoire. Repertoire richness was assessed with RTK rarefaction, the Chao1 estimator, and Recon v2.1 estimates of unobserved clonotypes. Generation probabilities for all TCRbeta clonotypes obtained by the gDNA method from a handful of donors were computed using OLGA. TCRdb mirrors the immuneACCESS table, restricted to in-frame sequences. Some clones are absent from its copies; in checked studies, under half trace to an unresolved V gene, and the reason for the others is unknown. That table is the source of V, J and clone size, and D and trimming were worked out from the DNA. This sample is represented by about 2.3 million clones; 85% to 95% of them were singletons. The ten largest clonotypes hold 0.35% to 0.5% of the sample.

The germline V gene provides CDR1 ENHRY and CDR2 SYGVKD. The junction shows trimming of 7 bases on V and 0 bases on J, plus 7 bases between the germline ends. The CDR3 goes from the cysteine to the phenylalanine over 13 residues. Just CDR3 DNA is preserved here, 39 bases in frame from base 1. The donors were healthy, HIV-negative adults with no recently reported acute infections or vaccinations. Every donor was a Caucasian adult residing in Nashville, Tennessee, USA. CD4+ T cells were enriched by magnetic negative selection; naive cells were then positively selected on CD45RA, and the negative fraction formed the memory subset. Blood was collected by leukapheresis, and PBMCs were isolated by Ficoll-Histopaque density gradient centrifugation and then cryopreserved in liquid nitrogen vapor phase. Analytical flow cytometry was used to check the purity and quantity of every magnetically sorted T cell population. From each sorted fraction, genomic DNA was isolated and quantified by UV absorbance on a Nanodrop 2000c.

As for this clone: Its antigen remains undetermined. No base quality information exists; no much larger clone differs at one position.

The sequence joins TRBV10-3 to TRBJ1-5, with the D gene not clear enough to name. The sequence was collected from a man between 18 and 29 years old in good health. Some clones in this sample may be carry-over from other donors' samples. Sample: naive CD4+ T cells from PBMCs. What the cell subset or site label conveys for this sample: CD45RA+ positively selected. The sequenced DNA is TGTGCCATCAATGCAGATAGCAATCAGCCCCAGCATTTT. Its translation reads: CAINADSNQPQHF.